This is a list of T cell receptor beta chains from one sample in a study of blood T cell repertoires in COVID-19. This table comes from immunoSEQ multiplex PCR, and its TCRdb copy is limited to in-frame clones, with some not included. The sample carries 250,000 to 400,000 clones, 90% recorded once. The specimen was peripheral blood. The receptors originated from a woman aged 25-40 years with COVID-19, enrolled during active disease. CDR3s leave out the opening cysteine and the closing phenylalanine or tryptophan. Some rows mark clone size as missing; the rest say once, few, many or name a class of expanded clone.

V gene	J gene	clone size	CDR3 length	CDR3 protein
TRBV10-1	TRBJ2-3	NA	15	ASSEYGLAGGIDTQY
TRBV4-1	TRBJ2-3	NA	14	ASSQELAEPSDTQY
TRBV24-1	TRBJ1-2	NA	11	ATSVAGNYGYT
TRBV10-3	TRBJ1-5	NA	14	AISEDRGVGNQPQH
TRBV5-1	TRBJ2-3	NA	13	ASSFIDRNIDTQY
TRBV6-6	TRBJ2-2	once	12	ASGRLVPTGELF
TRBV28	TRBJ1-1	NA	12	ASSLGGTDTEAF
TRBV7-3	TRBJ1-1	NA	12	ASSPGKEYTEAF
TRBV12-3/TRBV12-4	TRBJ2-7	NA	10	ASRLMSYEQY
TRBV7-9	TRBJ2-7	once	12	ASSLALRVDEQY
TRBV3-1/TRBV3-2	TRBJ2-2	NA	13	ASSSTGVGTGELF
TRBV7-9	TRBJ2-7	NA	13	ASSLEEGSSYEQY
TRBV5-1	TRBJ2-3	NA	13	ASSSLTGGADTQY
TRBV27	TRBJ2-4	few	15	ASSLVEPSGSLNIQY
TRBV10-1	TRBJ2-5	NA	11	ASSERGRETQY
TRBV30	TRBJ2-3	NA	14	AWSQPTSGRTDTQY
TRBV19	TRBJ1-5	NA	14	ASSISGYNSNQPQH
TRBV7-9	TRBJ2-7	NA	11	ASSLQGTYEQY
TRBV7-9	TRBJ2-3	NA	15	ASSLLAGGPITDTQY
TRBV5-4	TRBJ1-4	NA	12	ASSPDRGGEKLF
TRBV6-4	TRBJ1-1	NA	11	ASSDQMNTEAF
TRBV6-6	TRBJ2-7	few	13	ASSTGTSGLYEQY
TRBV19	TRBJ2-1	NA	13	ASSPRDRGSNEQF
TRBV28	TRBJ2-4	NA	11	ASSFNRGTIQY
TRBV6-4	TRBJ1-3	NA	16	ASSDPLLRGLAGNTIY
TRBV3-1/TRBV3-2	TRBJ2-3	once	15	ASSPLLPGTSTDTQY
TRBV9	TRBJ1-3	NA	12	ASSVGTGGDTIY
TRBV28	TRBJ2-4	few	15	ASSFIWGGQEKNIQY
TRBV5-1	TRBJ1-4	NA	14	ASSLGQGATNEKLF
TRBV28	TRBJ1-3	NA	12	ASSFRQGGNTIY
TRBV12-5	TRBJ1-1	NA	13	ASGLVVGGPTEAF
TRBV9	TRBJ1-2	NA	11	ASSVRTGVGYT
TRBV2	TRBJ1-5	once	13	ASSGEGIDGQPQH
TRBV27	TRBJ2-7	NA	15	ASSFRGAGAFLHEQY
TRBV30	TRBJ2-1	NA	7	AWEPGQF
TRBV11-2	TRBJ2-2	once	12	ASSPGTSGRAQF
TRBV7-9	TRBJ1-5	NA	12	ASSLPEHNQPQH
TRBV10-3	TRBJ2-7	NA	10	AVRQSSYEQY
TRBV5-5	TRBJ1-4	NA	13	ASSLAGGRGEKLF
TRBV3-1/TRBV3-2	TRBJ1-6	NA	13	ASSQDSTYNSPLH
TRBV5-1	TRBJ2-7	NA	12	ASSFSGRASEQY
TRBV9	TRBJ1-3	NA	14	ASSVVGTNSGNTIY
TRBV19	TRBJ1-5	NA	13	ASSGGQADYQPQH
TRBV18	TRBJ1-4	NA	15	ASSPTTLRTGTVQLF
TRBV5-8	TRBJ2-7	NA	13	ASRRDRTDSYEQY
TRBV7-9	TRBJ1-1	NA	10	ASSFSRAEAF
TRBV27	TRBJ1-5	NA	12	ASSPGTGRQPQH
TRBV5-1	TRBJ2-3	NA	12	ASSLSSTGDTQY
TRBV5-1	TRBJ2-1	NA	13	ASSLTDTGNNEQF
TRBV11-2	TRBJ2-3	NA	14	ASSLGRPGGADTQY
TRBV27	TRBJ1-2	NA	14	ASSPGTGSAGYGYT
TRBV29-1	TRBJ2-3	NA	12	SVVGGQGADTQY
TRBV6-5	TRBJ1-2	NA	11	ASTRLGGVGYT
TRBV5-1	TRBJ2-7	NA	15	ASSLGTGVRDGGEQY
TRBV7-9	TRBJ2-3	NA	13	ASSLGGLEQGTQY
TRBV27	TRBJ2-1	NA	14	ASIKSLAGGRDEQF
TRBV19	TRBJ2-7	few	13	ASSDRDRSSYEQY
TRBV3-1/TRBV3-2	TRBJ2-2	NA	13	ASSPETPGAGELF
TRBV3-1/TRBV3-2	TRBJ1-1	NA	13	ASSQLRTGGTEAF
TRBV9	TRBJ1-2	few	12	ASSVGSEASGYT